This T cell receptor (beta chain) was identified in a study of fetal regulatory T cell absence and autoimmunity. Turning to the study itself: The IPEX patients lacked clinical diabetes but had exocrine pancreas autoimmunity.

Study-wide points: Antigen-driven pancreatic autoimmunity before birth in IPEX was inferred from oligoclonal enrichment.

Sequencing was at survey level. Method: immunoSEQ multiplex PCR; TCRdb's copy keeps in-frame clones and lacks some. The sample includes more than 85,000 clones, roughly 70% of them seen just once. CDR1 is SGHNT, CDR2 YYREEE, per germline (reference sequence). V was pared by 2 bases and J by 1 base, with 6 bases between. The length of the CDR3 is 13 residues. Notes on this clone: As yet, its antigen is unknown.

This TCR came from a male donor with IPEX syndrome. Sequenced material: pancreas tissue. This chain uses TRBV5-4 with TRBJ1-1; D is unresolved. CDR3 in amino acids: CASSFGRNTEAFF. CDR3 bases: TGTGCCAGCAGCTTCGGGCGGAACACTGAAGCTTTCTTT.